The 29 T cell receptor beta chains in this list originate from one sample, sequenced in a study of shared clonotypes between healthy human individuals. TCRdb's copy holds only in-frame clones and misses some; the assay was immunoSEQ multiplex PCR. The sample carries some 2,500,000 clones, roughly 90% recorded once. The source material was naive CD4+ T cells from PBMCs. Indicated subset: CD45RA+ positively selected. The receptors derive from a man between 18 and 29 years old in good health. Some clones in this sample may be carry-over from other donors' samples.

The chain couples TRBV5-4 to TRBJ1-2; D might be TRBD1 (5 bases). CDR3 size: 15 residues. V shed 4 bases and J shed 10 bases, with 23 bases lying between them. CDR1 and CDR2 from the germline V gene are SGHNT and YYREEE (reference sequence). CDR3 coding DNA: TGTGCCAGCAGCACTGTTGCCGGGGCTGATTGGTCCTACACCTTC. It codes for CASSTVAGADWSYTF.

This clone showed up just once. The rearrangement joins TRBV2 to TRBJ2-7, with no clear D. CDR3 size: 12 residues. Germline CDR1 SNHLY, CDR2 FYNNEI. V gave up 3 bases and J gave up 4 bases, with 7 bases separating them. DNA for the CDR3: TGTGCCAGCAGTGACGAGAATTACGAGCAGTACTTC. This gives the protein CASSDENYEQYF.

The chain employs TRBV10-3 and TRBJ2-1; 8 bases are a match to TRBD2. With 1 base clipped from V and 5 bases from J, the junction kept 7 bases outside the gene matches. The V gene's germline CDR1 is ENHRY and CDR2 SYGVKD. The CDR3 is made up of 16 amino acids. The CDR3 here is CAISEWYSGTNNEQFF. Here the CDR3 DNA reads TGTGCCATCAGTGAGTGGTATAGCGGGACCAACAATGAGCAGTTCTTC.

The chain employs TRBV6-5 and TRBJ2-7, with D perhaps TRBD1 (6 bases). Deletions cut 6 bases from V and 2 bases from J, with 11 bases between. The CDR3 consists of 13 residues. The V gene's germline CDR1 is MNHEY and CDR2 SVGAGI. Here the CDR3 DNA reads TGTGCCAGCAGAACAGGGCCCCCCTACGAGCAGTACTTC. It yields the protein CASRTGPPYEQYF.

CDR3 sequence (DNA): TGTGCCTGGAGCGGGACAGGCCTCTATGGCTACACCTTC. It yields the protein CAWSGTGLYGYTF. The V and J genes are TRBV30 and TRBJ1-2; 8 bases map to TRBD1. The CDR3 spans 13 residues. With 3 bases clipped from V and 4 bases from J, the junction kept 4 bases outside the gene matches. CDR1 GTSNPN and CDR2 SVGIG come from the germline V gene (reference sequence).

The rearrangement links TRBV15 to TRBJ2-5; D is ambiguous. Germline V lookup: CDR1 LNHNV, CDR2 YYDKDF (reference sequence). Trimming left V 0 bases short and J 11 bases short, with 19 bases between. The length of the CDR3 is 15 residues. The CDR3 sequence: CATSRDLGVGSEQYF. CDR3 nucleotide sequence: TGTGCCACCAGCAGAGATCTTGGGGTAGGATCTGAGCAGTACTTC.

The chain has TRBV28 and TRBJ2-7; 8 bases agree with TRBD1. This CDR3 has 14 residues. Germline-derived CDR1 and CDR2 are MDHEN and SYDVKM. V trimming: 7 bases; J trimming: 4 bases; junction bases outside the gene matches: 9. The CDR3 reads CASKRGQDGYEQYF. As DNA, the CDR3 is TGTGCCAGCAAACGGGGACAGGATGGATACGAGCAGTACTTC.

A few counts support this clone. This chain joins TRBV7-2 and TRBJ2-7; tentative D call: TRBD2 (6 bases). The CDR3 extends over 14 amino acids. Germline CDR1 and CDR2: SGHTA and FQGNSA. The V gene lost 1 base and the J gene lost 8 bases, with 15 bases spanning the gap. The CDR3 sequence: CASSLGPAGIQQYF. For the CDR3, the DNA is TGTGCCAGCAGCTTAGGTCCGGCGGGGATCCAGCAGTACTTC. Looking up the rest from reference TRBV7-2 and TRBJ2-7 gives the full variable domain: GAGVSQSPSNKVTEKGKDVELRCDPISGHTALYWYRQSLGQGLEFLIYFQGNSAPDKSGLPSDRFSAERTGGSVSTLTIQRTQQEDSAVYLCASSLGPAGIQQYFGPGTRLTVT.

J is TRBJ2-5 and V is TRBV2, with no clear D. From germline, CDR1 is SNHLY and CDR2 FYNNEI. V lost 8 bases, J lost 2 bases, and 15 bases lay in between. This CDR3 is 14 amino acids long. The CDR3 DNA sequence: TGTGCCAGCCGTAAGACATACGTTCAAGAGACCCAGTACTTC. Translated: CASRKTYVQETQYF.

This sequence joins TRBV19 and TRBJ1-1, with D possibly TRBD1 on 6 matching bases. CDR1 is LNHDA, CDR2 SQIVND, per germline (reference sequence). This CDR3 has 15 amino acids. The germline V and J ends were trimmed by 7 bases and 0 bases, with 15 bases remaining between them. CDR3 residues: CASKRMGAMNTEAFF. CDR3 DNA: TGTGCCAGTAAAAGGATGGGGGCCATGAACACTGAAGCTTTCTTT.

The V call is TRBV27, the J call TRBJ1-1, with 7 bases aligning to TRBD1. The germline CDR1 and CDR2 sequences are MNHEY and SMNVEV (reference sequence). Trimming cost V 5 bases and J 6 bases; bases outside gene matches: 9. The CDR3 extends over 14 amino acids. CDR3 in amino acids: CASSPTGRLSEAFF. CDR3 in DNA: TGTGCCAGCAGTCCGACAGGGAGATTGTCTGAAGCTTTCTTT.

The V call is TRBV6-4, the J call TRBJ2-3; 8 bases are shared with TRBD1. The V gene end was trimmed by 2 bases and the J gene end by 1 base; junction bases not matched to a gene: 2. The CDR3 sequence is 15 residues long. Germline V gene sequence: CDR1 MRHNA, CDR2 SNTAGT. CDR3 amino acids: CASSDPGQGTDTQYF. CDR3 DNA: TGTGCCAGCAGTGACCCGGGACAGGGCACAGATACGCAGTATTTT.

This clone appeared once. The chain recombines TRBV6-1 with TRBJ1-2; TRBD1 aligns across 8 bases. Unmatched junction bases numbered 10, after V lost 9 bases and J lost 4 bases. CDR1 is MNHNS, CDR2 SASEGT, per germline. The CDR3 extends over 14 amino acids. CDR3 sequence (DNA): TGTGCCAGTTCTCTCGGGACAGGAACCTATGGCTACACCTTC. Residues: CASSLGTGTYGYTF.

The chain joins TRBV28 to TRBJ1-4; 11 bases fit TRBD1. Germline loops: CDR1 MDHEN, CDR2 SYDVKM. The CDR3 sequence is 17 residues long. V dropped 6 bases and J dropped 8; count of bases not matched to a gene: 14. The CDR3 DNA is TGTGCCAGCAGAACAGGACAGGGGGCGAGGGGTGGGGAAAAACTGTTTTTT. Encoded protein: CASRTGQGARGGEKLFF.

This rearrangement joins TRBV6-5 to TRBJ2-7; 7 nucleotides align to TRBD1. The trim removed 5 bases at V and 7 bases at J, leaving 5 bases unmatched. Germline CDR1 is MNHEY and CDR2 is SVGAGI. CDR3 length equals 12 residues. The CDR3: CASSTGAKEQYF. As DNA, the CDR3 is TGTGCCAGCAGTACAGGGGCGAAGGAGCAGTACTTC.

On this clone itself: Other DNA sequences in this sample translate to the same CDR3. The genes are TRBV28 and TRBJ1-2; D unresolved. V shed 6 bases and J shed 4 bases, with 15 bases lying between them. The CDR3 covers 14 residues. Germline V CDR1 and CDR2: MDHEN, SYDVKM. The CDR3 loop reads CASSPPGGFYGYTF. For the CDR3, the DNA is TGTGCCAGCAGCCCCCCCGGAGGGTTCTATGGCTACACCTTC.

The chain has TRBV6-1 and TRBJ1-2; 10 bases are shared with TRBD1. The CDR3 length is 15 residues. V dropped 4 bases and J dropped 4; count of bases not matched to a gene: 6. Germline V gene lookup returns CDR1 MNHNS and CDR2 SASEGT. CDR3 in amino acids: CASSALDRGPYGYTF. The CDR3 region has the DNA TGTGCCAGCAGTGCTCTAGACAGGGGGCCCTATGGCTACACCTTC.

The gene calls are TRBV5-4 and TRBJ2-2; unclear D gene. Trimming shortened V by 2 bases and J by 7 bases, and 6 bases separated the two germline ends. The CDR3 spans 12 residues. CDR1 SGHNT and CDR2 YYREEE come from the germline V gene (reference sequence). The CDR3 here is CASSLLDGELFF. The CDR3 region has the DNA TGTGCCAGCAGCTTACTGGACGGGGAGCTGTTTTTT.

The chain couples TRBV6-1 to TRBJ2-3; no clear D. V was shortened by 0 bases and J by 2 bases, with 12 bases between the two germline ends. This CDR3 has 16 amino acids. The germline CDR1 and CDR2 sequences are MNHNS and SASEGT. This CDR3 is CASSEAGYPNTDTQYF. The DNA for the CDR3 is TGTGCCAGCAGTGAAGCGGGGTACCCCAACACAGATACGCAGTATTTT.

The chain couples TRBV5-1 to TRBJ2-7; 11 bases are shared with TRBD2. Trimming removed 3 bases from V and 2 bases from J; junction bases left unmatched: 10. Germline assignment: CDR1 SGHRS and CDR2 YFSETQ. The CDR3 sequence is 17 residues long. The CDR3 protein is CASSWTIPGLAAYEQYF. DNA of the CDR3: TGCGCCAGCAGCTGGACAATTCCGGGACTAGCGGCCTACGAGCAGTACTTC. Using reference TRBV5-1 and TRBJ2-7 for the parts outside the CDR3, the full variable domain is KAGVTQTPRYLIKTRGQQVTLSCSPISGHRSVSWYQQTPGQGLQFLFEYFSETQRNKGNFPGRFSGRQFSNSRSEMNVSTLELGDSALYLCASSWTIPGLAAYEQYFGPGTRLTVT.

The genes are TRBV5-6 and TRBJ2-5; D tentatively fits TRBD1 or TRBD2 (5 bases each). The V and J ends lost 5 bases and 0 bases respectively, with 14 bases between them. Germline V gene data show CDR1 as SGHDT and CDR2 as YYEEEE. The CDR3 runs 15 residues. The CDR3 coding sequence is TGTGCCAGCAGGGACGGGATGACAGACCAAGAGACCCAGTACTTC. Translated, it gives CASRDGMTDQETQYF.

The chain links TRBV6-1 to TRBJ1-2; D is ambiguous. V was cut by 11 bases and J by 2 bases, with 12 bases left in between. This CDR3 has 12 amino acids. Germline V gene data show CDR1 as MNHNS and CDR2 as SASEGT. For the CDR3, the DNA is TGTGCCTCGTCGCAGGCCAACTATGGCTACACCTTC. Translating it yields CASSQANYGYTF.

The rearrangement joins TRBV7-9 to TRBJ1-4; D is unclear. The CDR3 totals 15 residues. CDR1 is SEHNR, CDR2 FQNEAQ, per germline (reference sequence). The V end lost 1 base, the J end lost 0 bases, and 6 bases lay between the germline ends. CDR3 DNA: TGTGCCAGCAGCTTAGGTCGAACAACTAATGAAAAACTGTTTTTT. Residues: CASSLGRTTNEKLFF.

Comments on this clone: The sample has other DNA sequences that encode this CDR3 too. The chain has TRBV2 and TRBJ1-1; D remains ambiguous. The CDR3 loop spans 13 amino acids. Germline lookup yields CDR1 SNHLY and CDR2 FYNNEI. V dropped 1 base and J dropped 2 bases, with 5 bases sitting between them. CDR3 residues: CASSEGPNTEAFF. DNA of the CDR3: TGTGCCAGCAGTGAAGGGCCCAACACTGAAGCTTTCTTT.

Only one count was recorded for this clone. This rearrangement joins TRBV11-1 to TRBJ2-7, with 7 bases lining up with TRBD2. The germline gives CDR1 SGHAT, CDR2 FQDESV (reference sequence). The CDR3 consists of 17 residues. With 1 base clipped from V and 0 bases from J, the junction kept 9 bases outside the gene matches. The CDR3 DNA follows: TGTGCCAGCAGCTTAGTCGGTACTCGCGGGAGCTCCTACGAGCAGTACTTC. Protein: CASSLVGTRGSSYEQYF.

The chain links TRBV6-5 to TRBJ1-3; D uncertain. The germline CDR1 and CDR2 sequences are MNHEY and SVGAGI. V was clipped by 0 bases and J by 4 bases, with 10 bases between them. The CDR3 has 15 amino acids. The CDR3 sequence: CASSYSDGGGNTIYF. CDR3 nucleotides: TGTGCCAGCAGTTACTCCGACGGCGGGGGAAACACCATATATTTT.

Remarks on this clone: The same CDR3 also results from other DNA sequences found in this sample. This chain uses TRBV11-2 with TRBJ2-2; a weak D match, TRBD2 (5 bases). CDR1 and CDR2 from the germline V gene are SGHAT and FQNNGV. The ends were cut back, 2 bases at V and 2 bases at J, with 9 bases in the middle. This CDR3 spans 15 amino acids. CDR3 sequence (DNA): TGTGCCAGCAGCTTACGGGGTAGAAACACCGGGGAGCTGTTTTTT. Translating it yields CASSLRGRNTGELFF. The whole variable domain, filled in from reference TRBV11-2 and TRBJ2-2, reads EAGVAQSPRYKIIEKRQSVAFWCNPISGHATLYWYQQILGQGPKLLIQFQNNGVVDDSQLPKDRFSAERLKGVDSTLKIQPAKLEDSAVYLCASSLRGRNTGELFFGEGSRLTVL.

Points on this clone: Distinct nucleotide sequences in the sample also encode this CDR3. The chain couples TRBV27 to TRBJ2-3; no firm D call. The CDR3 runs to 12 residues. Trimming stripped 6 bases from V and 2 bases from J, with 6 bases between. Germline values: CDR1 MNHEY, CDR2 SMNVEV (reference sequence). CDR3 in amino acids: CASSLNTDTQYF. The CDR3 nucleotides read TGTGCCAGCAGCCTAAACACAGATACGCAGTATTTT.

This clone has just a few counts. The chain is built from TRBV15 and TRBJ2-2; no clear D gene. The CDR3 has 14 residues. CDR1 is LNHNV and CDR2 is YYDKDF in the germline V gene (reference sequence). The V and J ends lost 5 bases and 6 bases respectively, with 13 bases between them. The CDR3, as DNA: TGTGCCACCAGCTCCAAAATCCTATCCGGGGAGCTGTTTTTT. It translates to CATSSKILSGELFF.